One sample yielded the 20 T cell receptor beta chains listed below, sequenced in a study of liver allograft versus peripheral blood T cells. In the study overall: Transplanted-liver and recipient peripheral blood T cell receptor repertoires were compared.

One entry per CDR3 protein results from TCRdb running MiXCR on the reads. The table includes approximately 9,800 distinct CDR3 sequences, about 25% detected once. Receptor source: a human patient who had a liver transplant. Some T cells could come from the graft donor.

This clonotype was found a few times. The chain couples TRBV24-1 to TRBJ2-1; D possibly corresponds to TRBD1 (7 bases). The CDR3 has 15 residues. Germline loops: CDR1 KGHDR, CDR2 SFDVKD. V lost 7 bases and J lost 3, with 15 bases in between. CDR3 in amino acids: CATRAGGQNYNEQFF. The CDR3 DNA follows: TGTGCCACCAGAGCCGGGGGACAGAACTACAATGAGCAGTTCTTC.

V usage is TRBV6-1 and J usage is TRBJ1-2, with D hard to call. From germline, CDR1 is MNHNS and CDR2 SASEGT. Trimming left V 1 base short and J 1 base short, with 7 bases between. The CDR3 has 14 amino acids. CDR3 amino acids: CASSEVGDNYGYTF. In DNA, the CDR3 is TGTGCCAGCAGTGAAGTAGGAGATAACTATGGCTACACCTTC.

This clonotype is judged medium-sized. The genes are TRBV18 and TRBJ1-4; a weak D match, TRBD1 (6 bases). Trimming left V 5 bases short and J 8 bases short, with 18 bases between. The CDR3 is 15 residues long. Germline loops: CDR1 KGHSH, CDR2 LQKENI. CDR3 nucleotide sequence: TGTGCCAGCTCAAAGCCAGGGGAGGGTACGGAAAAACTGTTTTTT. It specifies CASSKPGEGTEKLFF.

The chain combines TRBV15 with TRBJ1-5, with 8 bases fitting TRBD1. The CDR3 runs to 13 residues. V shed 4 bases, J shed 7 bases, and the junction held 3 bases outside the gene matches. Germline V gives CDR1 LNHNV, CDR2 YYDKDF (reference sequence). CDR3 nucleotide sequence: TGTGCCACCAGCAACGGACAGGGCCAGCCCCAGCATTTT. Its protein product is CATSNGQGQPQHF.

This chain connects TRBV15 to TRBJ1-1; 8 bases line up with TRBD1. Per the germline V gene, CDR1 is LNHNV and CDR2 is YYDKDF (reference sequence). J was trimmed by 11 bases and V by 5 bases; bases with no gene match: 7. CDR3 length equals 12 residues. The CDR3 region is CATSPGQGMAFF. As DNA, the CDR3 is TGTGCCACCAGCCCCGGACAGGGCATGGCTTTCTTT.

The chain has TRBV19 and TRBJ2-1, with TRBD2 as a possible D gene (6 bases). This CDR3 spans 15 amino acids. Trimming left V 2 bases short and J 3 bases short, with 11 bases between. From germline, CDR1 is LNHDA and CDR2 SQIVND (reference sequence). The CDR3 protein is CASSITGEGYNEQFF. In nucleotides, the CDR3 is TGTGCCAGTAGTATAACGGGAGAGGGCTACAATGAGCAGTTCTTC.

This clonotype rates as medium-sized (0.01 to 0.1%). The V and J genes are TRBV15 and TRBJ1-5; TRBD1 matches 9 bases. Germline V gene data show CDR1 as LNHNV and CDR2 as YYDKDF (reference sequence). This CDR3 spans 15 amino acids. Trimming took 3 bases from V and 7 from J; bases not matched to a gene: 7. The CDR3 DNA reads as TGTGCCACCAGCAGCCCGGGACAGGGCTCCCAGCCCCAGCATTTT. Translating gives CATSSPGQGSQPQHF. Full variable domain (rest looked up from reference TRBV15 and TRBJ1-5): DAMVIQNPRYQVTQFGKPVTLSCSQTLNHNVMYWYQQKSSQAPKLLFHYYDKDFNNEADTPDNFQSRRPNTSFCFLDIRSPGLGDTAMYLCATSSPGQGSQPQHFGDGTRLSIL.

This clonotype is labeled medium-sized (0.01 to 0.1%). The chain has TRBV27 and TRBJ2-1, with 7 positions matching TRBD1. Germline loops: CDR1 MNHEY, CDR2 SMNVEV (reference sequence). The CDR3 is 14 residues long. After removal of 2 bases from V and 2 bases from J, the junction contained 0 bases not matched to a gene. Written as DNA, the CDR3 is TGTGCCAGCAGTTTACAGGGGGCCTACAATGAGCAGTTCTTC. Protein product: CASSLQGAYNEQFF.

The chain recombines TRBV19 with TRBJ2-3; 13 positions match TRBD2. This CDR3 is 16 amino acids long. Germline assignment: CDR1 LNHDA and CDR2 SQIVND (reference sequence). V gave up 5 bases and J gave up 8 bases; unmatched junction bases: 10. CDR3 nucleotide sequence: TGTGCCAGTAGTGCGAGACTAGCGGGGGGCCACGGTACGCAGTATTTT. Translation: CASSARLAGGHGTQYF. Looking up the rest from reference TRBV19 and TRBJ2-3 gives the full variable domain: DGGITQSPKYLFRKEGQNVTLSCEQNLNHDAMYWYRQDPGQGLRLIYYSQIVNDFQKGDIAEGYSVSREKKESFPLTVTSAQKNPTAFYLCASSARLAGGHGTQYFGPGTRLTVL.

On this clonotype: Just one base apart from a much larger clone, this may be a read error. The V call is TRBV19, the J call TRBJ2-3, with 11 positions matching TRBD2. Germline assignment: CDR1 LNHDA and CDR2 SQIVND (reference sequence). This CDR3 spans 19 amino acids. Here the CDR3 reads CASSGSLAGGTPSTETQYF. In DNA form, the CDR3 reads TGTGCCAGTAGTGGAAGTCTAGCGGGGGGAACTCCTAGCACAGAGACGCAGTATTTT.

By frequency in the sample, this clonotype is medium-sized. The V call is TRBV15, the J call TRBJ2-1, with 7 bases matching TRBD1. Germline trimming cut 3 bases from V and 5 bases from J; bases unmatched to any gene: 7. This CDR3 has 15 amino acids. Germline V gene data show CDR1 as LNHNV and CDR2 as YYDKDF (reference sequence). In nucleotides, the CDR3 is TGTGCCACCAGCAGCAACTGGGACAGCCACAATGAGCAGTTCTTC. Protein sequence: CATSSNWDSHNEQFF. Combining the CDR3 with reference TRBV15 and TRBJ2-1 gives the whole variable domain DAMVIQNPRYQVTQFGKPVTLSCSQTLNHNVMYWYQQKSSQAPKLLFHYYDKDFNNEADTPDNFQSRRPNTSFCFLDIRSPGLGDTAMYLCATSSNWDSHNEQFFGPGTRLTVL.

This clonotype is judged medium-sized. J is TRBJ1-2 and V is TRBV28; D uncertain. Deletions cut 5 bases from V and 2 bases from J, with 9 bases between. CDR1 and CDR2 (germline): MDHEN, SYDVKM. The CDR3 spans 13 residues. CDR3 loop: CASSGYPNYGYTF. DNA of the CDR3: TGTGCCAGCAGTGGGTACCCAAACTATGGCTACACCTTC.

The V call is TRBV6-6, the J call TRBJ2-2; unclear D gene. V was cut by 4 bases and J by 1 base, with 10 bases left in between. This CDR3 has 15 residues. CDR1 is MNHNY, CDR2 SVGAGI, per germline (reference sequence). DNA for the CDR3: TGTGCCAGCAGTTTTGGCAACCAGAACACCGGGGAGCTGTTTTTT. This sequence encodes CASSFGNQNTGELFF.

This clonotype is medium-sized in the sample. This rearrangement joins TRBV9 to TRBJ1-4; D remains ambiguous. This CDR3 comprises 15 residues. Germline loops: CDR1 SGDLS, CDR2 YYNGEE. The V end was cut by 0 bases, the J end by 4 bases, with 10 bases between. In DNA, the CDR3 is TGTGCCAGCAGCGTAGGATCCACACTTAATGAAAAACTGTTTTTT. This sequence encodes CASSVGSTLNEKLFF.

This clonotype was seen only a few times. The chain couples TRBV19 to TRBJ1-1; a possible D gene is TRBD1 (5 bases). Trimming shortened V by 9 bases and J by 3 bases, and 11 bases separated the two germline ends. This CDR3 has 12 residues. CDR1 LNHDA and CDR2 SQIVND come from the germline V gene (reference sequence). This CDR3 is CASARGDTEAFF. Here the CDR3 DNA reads TGTGCCAGCGCCCGGGGGGACACTGAAGCTTTCTTT. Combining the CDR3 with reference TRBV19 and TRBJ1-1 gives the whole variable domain DGGITQSPKYLFRKEGQNVTLSCEQNLNHDAMYWYRQDPGQGLRLIYYSQIVNDFQKGDIAEGYSVSREKKESFPLTVTSAQKNPTAFYLCASARGDTEAFFGQGTRLTVV.

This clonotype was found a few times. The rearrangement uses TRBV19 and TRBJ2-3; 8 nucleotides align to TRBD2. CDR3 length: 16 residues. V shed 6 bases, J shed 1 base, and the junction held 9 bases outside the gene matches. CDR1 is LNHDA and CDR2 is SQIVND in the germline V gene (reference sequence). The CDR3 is CASSLAGGHRTDTQYF. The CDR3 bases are TGTGCCAGTAGCCTGGCGGGGGGACATCGCACAGATACGCAGTATTTT.

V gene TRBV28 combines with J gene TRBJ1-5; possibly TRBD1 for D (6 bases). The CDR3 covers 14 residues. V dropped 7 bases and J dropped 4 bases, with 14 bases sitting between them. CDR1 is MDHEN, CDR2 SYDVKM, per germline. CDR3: CASTPGGRNQPQHF. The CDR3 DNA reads TGTGCCAGCACCCCTGGGGGGCGAAATCAGCCCCAGCATTTT. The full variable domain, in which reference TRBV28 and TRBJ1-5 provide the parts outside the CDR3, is DVKVTQSSRYLVKRTGEKVFLECVQDMDHENMFWYRQDPGLGLRLIYFSYDVKMKEKGDIPEGYSVSREKKERFSLILESASTNQTSMYLCASTPGGRNQPQHFGDGTRLSIL.

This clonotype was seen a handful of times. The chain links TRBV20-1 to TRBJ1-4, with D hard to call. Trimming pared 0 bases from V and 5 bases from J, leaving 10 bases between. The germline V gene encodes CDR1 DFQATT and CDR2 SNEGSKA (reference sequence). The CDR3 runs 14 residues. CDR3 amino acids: CSARDLRRNEKLFF. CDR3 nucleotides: TGCAGTGCTAGAGATCTTCGCAGGAATGAAAAACTGTTTTTT.

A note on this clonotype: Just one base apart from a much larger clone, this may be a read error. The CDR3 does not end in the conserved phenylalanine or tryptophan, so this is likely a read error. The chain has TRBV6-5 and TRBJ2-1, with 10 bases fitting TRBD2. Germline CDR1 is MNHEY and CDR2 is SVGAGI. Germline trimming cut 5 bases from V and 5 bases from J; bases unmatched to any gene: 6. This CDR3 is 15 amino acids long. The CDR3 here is CASSDELAGNNEQFI. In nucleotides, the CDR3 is TGTGCCAGCAGTGACGAACTAGCGGGAAACAATGAGCAGTTCATC.

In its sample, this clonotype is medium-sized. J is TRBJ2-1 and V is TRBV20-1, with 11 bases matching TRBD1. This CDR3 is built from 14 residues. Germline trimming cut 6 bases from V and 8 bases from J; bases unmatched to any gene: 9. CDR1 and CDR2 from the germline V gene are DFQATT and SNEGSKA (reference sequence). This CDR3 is CSAQDRGRVYEQFF. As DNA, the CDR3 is TGCAGTGCCCAGGACAGGGGGCGCGTGTATGAGCAGTTCTTC.